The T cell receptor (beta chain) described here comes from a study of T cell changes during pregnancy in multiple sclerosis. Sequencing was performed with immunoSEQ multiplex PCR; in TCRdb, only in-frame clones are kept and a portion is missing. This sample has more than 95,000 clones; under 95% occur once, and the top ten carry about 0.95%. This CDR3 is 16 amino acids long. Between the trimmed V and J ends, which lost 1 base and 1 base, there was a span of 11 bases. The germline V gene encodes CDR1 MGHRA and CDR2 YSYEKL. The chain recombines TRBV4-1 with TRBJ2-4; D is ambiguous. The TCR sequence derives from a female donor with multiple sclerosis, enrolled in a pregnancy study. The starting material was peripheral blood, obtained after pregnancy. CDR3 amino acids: CASSQAPLRAKNIQYF. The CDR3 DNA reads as TGCGCCAGCAGCCAAGCGCCGCTGAGGGCCAAAAACATTCAGTACTTC.